This T cell receptor (beta chain) was found in a study of cytomegalovirus exposure and HLA in healthy donors. This clone was recorded a few times. Its antigen is not identified. Study results and limitations: The study labeled 150 to 200 TCR beta chains cytomegalovirus-associated.

Trimming took 0 bases from V and 0 from J, leaving 12 bases between them. Looked up from germline, CDR1 is LGHNA and CDR2 is YNFKEQ. The CDR3 is 16 amino acids. The PCR was carried out with 60 Vbeta primers and 13 Jbeta primers. Some clones are missing from TCRdb's copy, which holds only in-frame ones; the method was immunoSEQ multiplex PCR. Of roughly 100,000 clones listed, 65% to 80% were seen once; the top ten hold around a tenth. This receptor was taken from a woman under 30 in good health and CMV-seropositive. The gene calls are TRBV4-2 and TRBJ2-7; D uncertain. What was sequenced was PBMCs. CDR3: CASSQDTGGASYEQYF. The CDR3 nucleotides are TGTGCCAGCAGCCAAGATACCGGCGGAGCCTCCTACGAGCAGTACTTC.